This entry features one TCR beta chain sequence. The table came from immunoSEQ multiplex PCR; TCRdb's copy has only in-frame clones and leaves some out. The sample lists under 150,000 clones, around 66% seen once, with about 26% in the top ten. This sample is drawn from a study of shared clonotypes between healthy human individuals. The TCR was taken from a woman in her thirties in good health. Sequencing was done on a sample of memory CD8+ T cells sorted from blood. Described subset: CD45RO+ cells pooled with CCR7-negative TemRA cells.

DNA for the CDR3: TGTGCCAGCAGCCGCAGGGGGCTCGGCCTAGCGGGAGCCACCGGGGAGCTGTTTTTT. Translating gives CASSRRGLGLAGATGELFF. This chain connects TRBV14 to TRBJ2-2, with 10 bases fitting TRBD2. The germline CDR1 and CDR2 sequences are SGHDN and FVKESK. The CDR3 loop spans 19 amino acids. The ends lost 4 bases at V and 4 bases at J; junction bases unmatched: 15.